These T cell receptor beta chains were read from a single sample in a study of human T cells and chemical hapten exposure. Each CDR3 protein gets one entry after TCRdb re-called the RACE reads with MiXCR. The sample contains approximately 52,000 distinct CDR3 sequences, 8% to 13% of which appear only once. Sequences were derived from whole blood, sampled in connection with sensitization to the hapten diphenylcyclopropenone (DPC). The receptors originated from a middle-aged woman with alopecia areata. Some clones in this sample may be carry-over from other donors' samples. CDR3s leave out the opening cysteine and the closing phenylalanine or tryptophan. Each record gives: V gene, J gene, CDR3 protein.

TRBV12-3/TRBV12-4	TRBJ2-4	ASSQWMDIQY
TRBV12-3/TRBV12-4	TRBJ2-3	ASSLVERPDTQY
TRBV18	TRBJ1-1	ASSPSTGLNTEAF
TRBV3-1	TRBJ2-5	ASSPGLAGDGETQY
TRBV20-1	TRBJ1-4	SARVQEGREKLF
TRBV7-9	TRBJ2-5	ASSFLAGDVPQETQY
TRBV7-9	TRBJ2-1	ASSLGWDRGPYNEQF
TRBV29-1	TRBJ1-1	SVGGQPNTEAF
TRBV9	TRBJ2-3	ASSSENIADTQY
TRBV5-4	TRBJ2-4	ASRRDRLDIQY
TRBV3-1	TRBJ2-3	ASSQEGFLAGGDTQY
TRBV11-2	TRBJ2-1	ASSFSPTSGSYNEQF
TRBV7-3	TRBJ2-1	ASSPGARNEQF
TRBV18	TRBJ1-1	ASSPPGGGRGTEAF
TRBV4-3	TRBJ2-7	ASSLTTATYEQY
TRBV6-4	TRBJ1-1	ASSPFLLLCTEAF
TRBV11-2	TRBJ1-1	ASSDTGRTEAF
TRBV11-2	TRBJ2-1	ASSVHGKSGGLIIEQF
TRBV6-6	TRBJ1-1	ASTPDRAFVTEAF
TRBV27	TRBJ2-7	ASSSLTSGIDNEQY
TRBV20-1	TRBJ2-3	SAPRPGGRSDTQY
TRBV5-6	TRBJ2-5	ASSLGLAGETQY
TRBV27	TRBJ1-3	ASSRGGSSGNTIY
TRBV6-6	TRBJ1-1	ASSSQGTNTEAF
TRBV9	TRBJ2-3	ASSVGTGDTQY
TRBV6-6	TRBJ1-4	ASSSRGSEKLF
TRBV11-3	TRBJ2-1	ASSPRDRYNEQF
TRBV20-1	TRBJ2-1	SAQAGVSYNEQF
TRBV29-1	TRBJ1-1	SALLRTTEAF
TRBV28	TRBJ2-5	ASSSGSLGGETQY
TRBV12-3/TRBV12-4	TRBJ1-5	ASSFGTWNNQPQH
TRBV6-5	TRBJ2-7	ASSLGQGSSYEQY
TRBV28	TRBJ1-2	ASSFRSEINYGYT
TRBV20-1	TRBJ1-5	SASSPGYSNQPQH